The 26 T cell receptor beta chains below all came from one sample that was sequenced in a study of regulatory T cells in long-lasting Graves disease. Through Arm-PCR of CDR3 regions and iRepertoire HTBI primers, TCR beta libraries were built. From the multiplex PCR reads, TCRdb called clonotypes with MiXCR, one entry per CDR3 protein. The table shows about 400,000 distinct CDR3 sequences, with around 20% occurring only once. Time point indicated: persistent/refractory GD, antithyroid drugs over 5 years with positive TRAb. Extracted PBMC RNA gave rise to the TCR library. The starting material was peripheral blood mononuclear cells (PBMCs), obtained when the disease was refractory, from a patient treated with antithyroid drugs. The receptor set was obtained from a female donor with Graves disease.

As to this clonotype: Its ends do not fully match the called genes, so a read error is possible. The chain links TRBV30 to TRBJ1-1; tentatively, D is TRBD1 (5 bases). This CDR3 has 13 amino acids. In germline, CDR1 is GTSNPN, CDR2 SVGIG (reference sequence). The CDR3 DNA reads TGTGCCCGGAGTGACGTCATTGGACAAGGTGCTTTCTTT. Translation gives CARSDVIGQGAFF.

This clonotype showed up many times. This rearrangement joins TRBV3-1 to TRBJ2-5; 8 nucleotides agree with TRBD2. With 1 base clipped from V and 2 bases from J, the junction kept 0 bases outside the gene matches. The germline V gene has CDR1 LGHDT and CDR2 YNNKEL (reference sequence). This CDR3 is built from 14 residues. CDR3 region: CASSQASGQETQYF. As DNA, the CDR3 is TGTGCCAGCAGCCAAGCTAGCGGGCAAGAGACCCAGTACTTC.

This clonotype was counted many times. Written as DNA, the CDR3 is TGTGCCTGGAGTAGACTCTCGAGCTCCTACGAGCAGTACTTC. Translating it yields CAWSRLSSSYEQYF. The rearrangement uses TRBV30 and TRBJ2-7; D gene unclear. Germline-derived CDR1 and CDR2 are GTSNPN and SVGIG (reference sequence). V dropped 2 bases and J dropped 0 bases, with 11 bases sitting between them. The CDR3 runs 14 residues.

A few counts support this clonotype. This chain links TRBV20-1 with TRBJ1-2; D may be TRBD1 (6 bases). The CDR3 runs 14 residues. V gave up 1 base and J gave up 4 bases, with 13 bases separating them. Germline V gives CDR1 DFQATT, CDR2 SNEGSKA (reference sequence). CDR3 in amino acids: CSARGQDRFYGYTF. The DNA for the CDR3 is TGCAGTGCTAGAGGCCAGGACAGATTCTATGGCTACACCTTC.

This clonotype was found a few times. V gene TRBV9 combines with J gene TRBJ2-5, with 10 bases that match TRBD2. Germline CDR1 and CDR2: SGDLS and YYNGEE. The J segment lost 2 bases and the V segment lost 0 bases, leaving 4 bases of the junction unmatched. The CDR3 runs to 16 residues. This CDR3 reads CASSVDGTSVQETQYF. The CDR3 region has the DNA TGTGCCAGCAGCGTAGATGGGACTAGCGTACAAGAGACCCAGTACTTC.

The V gene is TRBV3-1, the J gene TRBJ2-2, with unresolved D. Germline V gene data show CDR1 as LGHDT and CDR2 as YNNKEL (reference sequence). Trimming took off 4 bases at V and 2 bases at J, with 11 bases between the two ends. The CDR3 contains 15 residues. The CDR3 DNA sequence: TGTGCCAGCAGCCCCCGGGCCCTTAACACCGGGGAGCTGTTTTTT. Protein sequence: CASSPRALNTGELFF.

This clonotype was seen a handful of times. The V call is TRBV28, the J call TRBJ1-1, with a weak D call TRBD1 (6 bases). The V gene lost 7 bases and the J gene lost 3 bases, with 24 bases spanning the gap. The germline CDR1 and CDR2 sequences are MDHEN and SYDVKM. This CDR3 region has 17 residues. This CDR3 reads CASNSRTRTVEDTEAFF. CDR3 coding DNA: TGTGCCAGCAATTCACGAACACGGACAGTTGAGGACACTGAAGCTTTCTTT. Combining the CDR3 with reference TRBV28 and TRBJ1-1 gives the whole variable domain DVKVTQSSRYLVKRTGEKVFLECVQDMDHENMFWYRQDPGLGLRLIYFSYDVKMKEKGDIPEGYSVSREKKERFSLILESASTNQTSMYLCASNSRTRTVEDTEAFFGQGTRLTVV.

The table lists this clonotype with a few counts. This chain links TRBV19 with TRBJ1-5, with 12 bases matching TRBD1. Trimming took 6 bases from V and 0 from J; bases not matched to a gene: 6. The germline CDR1 and CDR2 sequences are LNHDA and SQIVND (reference sequence). The CDR3 has 17 residues. The CDR3 here is CASRIGTGGISNQPQHF. The CDR3 DNA reads as TGTGCCAGTAGAATCGGGACAGGGGGCATTAGCAATCAGCCCCAGCATTTT.

Note on this clonotype: One junction end disagrees with the germline gene, perhaps due to a read error. The gene calls are TRBV24-1 and TRBJ1-1; tentative D call: TRBD1 (6 bases). Germline loops: CDR1 KGHDR, CDR2 SFDVKD. The CDR3 totals 14 residues. CDR3 nucleotide sequence: TGTGCCACCAGTGGAGGGGGACTGAACGCTGAAGCTTTCTTT. This sequence encodes CATSGGGLNAEAFF.

This clonotype was detected only a few times. The gene calls are TRBV20-1 and TRBJ2-5; perhaps TRBD2 as D (6 bases). V lost 3 bases to trimming and J lost 2 bases, with 16 bases between them. The germline CDR1 and CDR2 sequences are DFQATT and SNEGSKA (reference sequence). The CDR3 spans 15 residues. The CDR3 spells CSASPPLGLQETQYF. The CDR3 region has the DNA TGCAGTGCTAGTCCCCCTCTGGGACTTCAAGAGACCCAGTACTTC.

The chain is built from TRBV14 and TRBJ2-5; 8 nucleotides agree with TRBD2. The CDR3 covers 15 residues. Germline V gene lookup returns CDR1 SGHDN and CDR2 FVKESK. Trimming at V came to 4 bases and at J to 4 bases, leaving 8 bases not matched to a gene. In DNA, the CDR3 is TGTGCCAGCAGCCGTACAACGGGGGGGCTAGAGACCCAGTACTTC. This sequence encodes CASSRTTGGLETQYF.

This chain uses TRBV7-9 with TRBJ2-7, with TRBD1 matching 8 bases. V lost 0 bases, J lost 3 bases, and 10 bases stayed unmatched. The V gene's germline CDR1 is SEHNR and CDR2 FQNEAQ (reference sequence). The CDR3 is 17 residues long. The CDR3 nucleotides are TGTGCCAGCAGCTTAGCCCGGGACAGGACCACCTTCTACGAGCAGTACTTC. This gives the protein CASSLARDRTTFYEQYF.

This clonotype was observed many times. The chain recombines TRBV12-3 or TRBV12-4 with TRBJ1-2; 9 positions match TRBD1. The CDR3 has 14 residues. The ends lost 4 bases at V and 6 bases at J; junction bases unmatched: 6. CDR3 bases: TGTGCCAGCAGTTCGACCTGGACAGGGGATGGCTACACCTTC. It specifies CASSSTWTGDGYTF.

This clonotype was observed many times. The chain has TRBV28 and TRBJ2-7, with 8 positions matching TRBD2. CDR1 and CDR2 from the germline V gene are MDHEN and SYDVKM. The CDR3 runs 16 residues. Trimming at V came to 4 bases and at J to 3 bases, leaving 11 bases not matched to a gene. The CDR3 DNA reads as TGTGCCAGCAGTTCATCTTCGGGACTAGGGTTCTACGAGCAGTACTTC. Its translation: CASSSSSGLGFYEQYF.

V and J are TRBV15 and TRBJ2-2; D ambiguous. Germline assignment: CDR1 LNHNV and CDR2 YYDKDF (reference sequence). The CDR3 sequence is 15 residues long. V dropped 4 bases and J dropped 4 bases, with 13 bases sitting between them. The CDR3 nucleotides read TGTGCCACCAGCAAAGAGATGATCTCCACCGGGGAGCTGTTTTTT. It specifies CATSKEMISTGELFF.

This clonotype was detected only a few times. This chain uses TRBV6-2 or TRBV6-3 with TRBJ2-2; perhaps TRBD2 as D (5 bases). This CDR3 contains 14 residues. Trimming left V 6 bases short and J 1 base short, with 9 bases between. Per germline, CDR1 MNHEY and CDR2 SVGEGT. The CDR3 nucleotides read TGTGCCAGCAGATTTAGCGTGAACACCGGGGAGCTGTTTTTT. Translating gives CASRFSVNTGELFF.

This clonotype came up a few times. This sequence joins TRBV7-2 and TRBJ2-7; tentatively, D is TRBD1 (6 bases). CDR3 size: 15 residues. V was pared by 5 bases and J by 3 bases, with 17 bases between. Looked up from germline, CDR1 is SGHTA and CDR2 is FQGNSA. The CDR3 sequence is CASSNGQWGNYEQYF. Here the CDR3 DNA reads TGTGCCAGCAGCAACGGACAGTGGGGAAACTACGAGCAGTACTTC.

This clonotype was counted between two and nine times. The chain joins TRBV18 to TRBJ2-7; 10 bases agree with TRBD2. Germline trimming cut 5 bases from V and 0 bases from J; bases unmatched to any gene: 4. The CDR3 consists of 15 residues. Germline loops: CDR1 KGHSH, CDR2 LQKENI. The CDR3 DNA sequence: TGTGCCAGCTCAGAGGGACTAGCGAGCTCCTACGAGCAGTACTTC. The encoded protein is CASSEGLASSYEQYF.

V is TRBV27 and J is TRBJ2-5; 9 nucleotides match TRBD2. CDR1 is MNHEY, CDR2 SMNVEV, per germline (reference sequence). The CDR3 has 15 residues. Trimming cost V 6 bases and J 5 bases; bases outside gene matches: 10. CDR3 sequence (DNA): TGTGCCAGCAGACCCAGCGGGAGGAGGAGTGAGACCCAGTACTTC. The encoded protein is CASRPSGRRSETQYF.

This clonotype was seen many times. The CDR3 reads CSVEDFSYEQYF. The CDR3 DNA reads as TGCAGCGTTGAGGACTTTTCCTACGAGCAGTACTTC. J is TRBJ2-7 and V is TRBV29-1; D possibly corresponds to TRBD2 (5 bases). The germline CDR1 and CDR2 sequences are SQVTM and ANQGSEA. Trimming removed 3 bases at V and 1 base at J, with 7 bases between. The CDR3 covers 12 residues.

Worth noting for this clonotype: It may be a read error: a sequence one base away is much more abundant. No conserved phenylalanine or tryptophan ends this CDR3, so it is likely a read error. The V call is TRBV19, the J call TRBJ2-4; either TRBD1 or TRBD2 may supply D (5 bases each). V was shortened by 6 bases and J by 2 bases, with 8 bases between the two germline ends. Germline loops: CDR1 LNHDA, CDR2 SQIVND (reference sequence). This CDR3 comprises 13 residues. This chain's CDR3 is CASRGDSKNIQYL. The CDR3 DNA is TGTGCCAGTAGGGGGGATTCCAAAAACATTCAGTACCTC.

Points on this clonotype: One junction end does not reproduce the germline sequence, and a read error may be involved. The chain has TRBV7-7 and TRBJ2-5, with D possibly being TRBD1 (6 bases). CDR1 is SSHAT and CDR2 is FNYEAQ in the germline V gene (reference sequence). This CDR3 region has 14 residues. CDR3 region: CASSSGTPGETQYF. CDR3 coding DNA: TGTGCTAGCAGCTCCGGGACACCCGGGGAGACCCAGTACTTC.

This clonotype has ten or more counts. The CDR3 DNA sequence: TGCAGTGCTAGTCGGAGCGGTCCCGCCTCCTACGAGCAGTACTTC. This translates into CSASRSGPASYEQYF. This chain connects TRBV20-1 to TRBJ2-7, with TRBD2 as a possible D gene (5 bases). Germline CDR1 is DFQATT and CDR2 is SNEGSKA (reference sequence). CDR3 length: 15 residues. V shed 3 bases and J shed 0 bases, with 15 bases lying between them.

Only one count was recorded for this clonotype. The chain carries TRBV5-1 and TRBJ2-7; D ambiguous. CDR1 SGHRS and CDR2 YFSETQ come from the germline V gene. Trimming left V 3 bases short and J 3 bases short, with 10 bases between. The CDR3 length is 13 residues. The DNA for the CDR3 is TGCGCCAGCAGCTCCAGCGTCTTCTACGAGCAGTACTTC. This sequence encodes CASSSSVFYEQYF.

This clonotype was seen a few times. The rearrangement joins TRBV27 to TRBJ1-1; unclear D gene. The CDR3 is 14 residues long. Germline CDR1 reads MNHEY; CDR2 reads SMNVEV (reference sequence). V was pared by 0 bases and J by 2 bases, with 7 bases between. CDR3 nucleotides: TGTGCCAGCAGTTTATCACGGCATAACACTGAAGCTTTCTTT. It encodes CASSLSRHNTEAFF.

This clonotype is a singleton in its sample. This chain connects TRBV14 to TRBJ2-7; D gene uncertain. Trimming took 1 base from V and 3 from J, leaving 7 bases between them. This CDR3 has 13 amino acids. Looked up from germline, CDR1 is SGHDN and CDR2 is FVKESK. Here the CDR3 reads CASSQVWLYEQYF. CDR3 nucleotide sequence: TGTGCCAGCAGCCAAGTGTGGCTCTACGAGCAGTACTTC.